Detailed here is one TCR beta chain. The sample comes from a study of control samples from healthy donors and cancer patients. Sequencing was performed with immunoSEQ multiplex PCR; in TCRdb, only in-frame clones are kept and a portion is missing. In the table there are around 250,000 clones, over 75% of which are singletons. Trimming took 7 bases from V and 3 from J; bases not matched to a gene: 7. Per germline, CDR1 MNHEY and CDR2 SVGAGI. This CDR3 comprises 14 residues. The clonotype was recovered from an older woman with lung cancer. Sequencing was done on a sample of PBMCs. The genes are TRBV6-5 and TRBJ1-2, with TRBD1 matching over 8 bases. The CDR3 loop reads CASTPGGTDYGYTF. CDR3 coding DNA: TGTGCCAGCACGCCAGGGGGCACCGACTATGGCTACACCTTC.